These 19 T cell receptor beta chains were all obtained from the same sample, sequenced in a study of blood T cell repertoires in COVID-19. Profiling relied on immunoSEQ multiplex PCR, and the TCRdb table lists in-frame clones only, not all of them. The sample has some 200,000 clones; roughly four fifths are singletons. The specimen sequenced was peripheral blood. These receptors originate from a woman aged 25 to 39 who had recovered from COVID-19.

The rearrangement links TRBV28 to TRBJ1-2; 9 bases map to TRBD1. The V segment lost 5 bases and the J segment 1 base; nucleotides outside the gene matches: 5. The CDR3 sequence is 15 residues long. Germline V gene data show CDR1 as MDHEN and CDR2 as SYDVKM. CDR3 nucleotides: TGTGCCAGCAGTGGGACAGGGTACCTTAACTATGGCTACACCTTC. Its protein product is CASSGTGYLNYGYTF.

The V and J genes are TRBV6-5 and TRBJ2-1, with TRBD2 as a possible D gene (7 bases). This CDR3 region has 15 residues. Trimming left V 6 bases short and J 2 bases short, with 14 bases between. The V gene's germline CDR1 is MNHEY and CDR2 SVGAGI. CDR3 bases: TGTGCCAGCAGATACAGGGCGGGGGCCTACAATGAGCAGTTCTTC. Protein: CASRYRAGAYNEQFF.

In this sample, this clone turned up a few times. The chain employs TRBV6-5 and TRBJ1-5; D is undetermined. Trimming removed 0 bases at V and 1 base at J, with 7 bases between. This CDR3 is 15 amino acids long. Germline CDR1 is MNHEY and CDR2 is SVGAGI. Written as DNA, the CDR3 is TGTGCCAGCAGTTACTCGTACAGCAGCAATCAGCCCCAGCATTTT. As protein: CASSYSYSSNQPQHF.

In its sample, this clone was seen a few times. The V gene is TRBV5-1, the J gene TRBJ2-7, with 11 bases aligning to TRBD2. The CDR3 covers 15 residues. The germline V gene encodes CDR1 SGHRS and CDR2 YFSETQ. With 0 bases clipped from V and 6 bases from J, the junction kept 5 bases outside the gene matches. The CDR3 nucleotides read TGCGCCAGCAGCTTGGTACTAGCGGGAGCCGGCGAGCAGTACTTC. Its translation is CASSLVLAGAGEQYF.

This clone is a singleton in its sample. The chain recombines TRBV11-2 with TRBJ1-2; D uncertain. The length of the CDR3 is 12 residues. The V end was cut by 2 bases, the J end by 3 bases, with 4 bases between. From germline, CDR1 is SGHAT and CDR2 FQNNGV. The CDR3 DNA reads TGTGCCAGCAGCTTAACTCACTATGGCTACACCTTC. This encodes CASSLTHYGYTF. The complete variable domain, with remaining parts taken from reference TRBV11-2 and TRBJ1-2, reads EAGVAQSPRYKIIEKRQSVAFWCNPISGHATLYWYQQILGQGPKLLIQFQNNGVVDDSQLPKDRFSAERLKGVDSTLKIQPAKLEDSAVYLCASSLTHYGYTFGSGTRLTVV.

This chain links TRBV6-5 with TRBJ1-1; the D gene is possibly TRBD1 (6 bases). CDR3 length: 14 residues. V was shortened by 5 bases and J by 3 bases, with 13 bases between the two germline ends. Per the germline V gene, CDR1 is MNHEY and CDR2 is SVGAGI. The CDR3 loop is CASSPSRGYTEAFF. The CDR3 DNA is TGTGCCAGCAGTCCCTCTAGGGGGTACACTGAAGCTTTCTTT.

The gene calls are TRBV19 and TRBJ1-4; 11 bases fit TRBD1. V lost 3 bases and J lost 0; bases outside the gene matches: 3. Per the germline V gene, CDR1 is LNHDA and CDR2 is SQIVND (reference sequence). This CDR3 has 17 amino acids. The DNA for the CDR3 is TGTGCCAGTAGTATTCCGGGACAGGGGGCAACTAATGAAAAACTGTTTTTT. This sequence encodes CASSIPGQGATNEKLFF.

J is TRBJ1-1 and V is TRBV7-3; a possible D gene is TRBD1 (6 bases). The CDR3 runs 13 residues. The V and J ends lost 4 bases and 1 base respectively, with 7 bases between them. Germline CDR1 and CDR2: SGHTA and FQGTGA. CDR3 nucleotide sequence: TGTGCCAGCAGCTGGACAGAGAACACTGAAGCTTTCTTT. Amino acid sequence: CASSWTENTEAFF.

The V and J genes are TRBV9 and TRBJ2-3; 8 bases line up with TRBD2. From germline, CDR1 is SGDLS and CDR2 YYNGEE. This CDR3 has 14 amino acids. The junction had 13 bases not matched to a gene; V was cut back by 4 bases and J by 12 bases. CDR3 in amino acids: CASSPREGGESQYF. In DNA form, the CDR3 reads TGTGCCAGCAGCCCCCGGGAGGGGGGAGAGTCCCAGTATTTT.

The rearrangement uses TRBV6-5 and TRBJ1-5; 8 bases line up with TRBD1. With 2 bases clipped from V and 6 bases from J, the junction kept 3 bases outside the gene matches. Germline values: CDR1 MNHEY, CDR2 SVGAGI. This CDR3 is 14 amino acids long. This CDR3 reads CASSYDRGGQPQHF. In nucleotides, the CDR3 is TGTGCCAGCAGTTACGACAGGGGCGGTCAGCCCCAGCATTTT.

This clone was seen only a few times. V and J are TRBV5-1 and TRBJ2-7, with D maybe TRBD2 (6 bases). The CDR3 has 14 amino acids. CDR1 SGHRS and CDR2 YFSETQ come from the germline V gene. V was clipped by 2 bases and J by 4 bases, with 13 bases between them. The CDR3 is CASSFYGSGYEQYF. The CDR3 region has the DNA TGCGCCAGCAGCTTTTACGGGAGCGGTTACGAGCAGTACTTC.

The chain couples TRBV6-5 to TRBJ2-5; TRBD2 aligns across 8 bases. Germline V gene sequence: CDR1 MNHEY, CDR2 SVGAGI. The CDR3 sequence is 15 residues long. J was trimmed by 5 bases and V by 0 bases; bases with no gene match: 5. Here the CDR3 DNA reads TGTGCCAGCAGTTACTCCGGGACTAGGAGGGAGACCCAGTACTTC. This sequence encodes CASSYSGTRRETQYF.

This chain's CDR3 is CAISGQLLEQYF. CDR3 DNA sequence: TGTGCCATCAGTGGTCAGTTGCTCGAGCAGTACTTC. The V gene is TRBV10-3, the J gene TRBJ2-7; no firm D call. CDR3 size: 12 residues. In germline, CDR1 is ENHRY, CDR2 SYGVKD. V was clipped by 4 bases and J by 6 bases, with 10 bases between them.

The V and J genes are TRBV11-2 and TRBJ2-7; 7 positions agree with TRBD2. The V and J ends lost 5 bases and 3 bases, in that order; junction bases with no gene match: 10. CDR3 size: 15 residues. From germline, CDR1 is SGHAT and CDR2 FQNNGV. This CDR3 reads CASSPRRAGLYEQYF. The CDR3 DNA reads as TGTGCCAGCAGCCCACGGAGAGCGGGGCTCTACGAGCAGTACTTC.

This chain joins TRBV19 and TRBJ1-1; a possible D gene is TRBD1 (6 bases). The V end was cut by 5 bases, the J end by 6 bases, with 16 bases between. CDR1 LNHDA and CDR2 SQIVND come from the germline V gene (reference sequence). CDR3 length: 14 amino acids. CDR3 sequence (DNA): TGTGCCAGTAGTTTAACAGGGTGGGTCGCTGAAGCTTTCTTT. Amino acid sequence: CASSLTGWVAEAFF.

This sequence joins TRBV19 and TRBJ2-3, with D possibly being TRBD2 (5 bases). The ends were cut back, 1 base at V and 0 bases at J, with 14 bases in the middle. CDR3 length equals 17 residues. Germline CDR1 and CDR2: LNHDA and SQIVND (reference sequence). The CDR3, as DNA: TGTGCCAGTAGTATAGGATTGGTAGCGATCAGCACAGATACGCAGTATTTT. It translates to CASSIGLVAISTDTQYF.

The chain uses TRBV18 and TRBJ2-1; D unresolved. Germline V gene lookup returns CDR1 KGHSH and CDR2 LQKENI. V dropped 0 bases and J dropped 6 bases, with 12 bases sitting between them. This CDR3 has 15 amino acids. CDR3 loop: CASSPPADTVNEQFF. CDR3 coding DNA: TGTGCCAGCTCACCACCAGCTGACACTGTCAATGAGCAGTTCTTC.

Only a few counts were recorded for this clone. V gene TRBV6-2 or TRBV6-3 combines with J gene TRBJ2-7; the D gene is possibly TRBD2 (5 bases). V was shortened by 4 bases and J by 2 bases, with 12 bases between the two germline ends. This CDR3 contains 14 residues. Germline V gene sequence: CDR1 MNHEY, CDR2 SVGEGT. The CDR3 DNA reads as TGTGCCAGCAGTTTCCGGACTCCTGCCTACGAGCAGTACTTC. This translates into CASSFRTPAYEQYF.

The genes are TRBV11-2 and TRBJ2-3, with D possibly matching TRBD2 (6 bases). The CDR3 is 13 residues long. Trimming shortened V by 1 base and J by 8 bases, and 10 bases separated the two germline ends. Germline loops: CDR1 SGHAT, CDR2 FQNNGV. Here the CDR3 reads CASSLAGTSTQYF. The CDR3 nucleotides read TGTGCCAGCAGCTTAGCGGGGACTTCTACGCAGTATTTT.